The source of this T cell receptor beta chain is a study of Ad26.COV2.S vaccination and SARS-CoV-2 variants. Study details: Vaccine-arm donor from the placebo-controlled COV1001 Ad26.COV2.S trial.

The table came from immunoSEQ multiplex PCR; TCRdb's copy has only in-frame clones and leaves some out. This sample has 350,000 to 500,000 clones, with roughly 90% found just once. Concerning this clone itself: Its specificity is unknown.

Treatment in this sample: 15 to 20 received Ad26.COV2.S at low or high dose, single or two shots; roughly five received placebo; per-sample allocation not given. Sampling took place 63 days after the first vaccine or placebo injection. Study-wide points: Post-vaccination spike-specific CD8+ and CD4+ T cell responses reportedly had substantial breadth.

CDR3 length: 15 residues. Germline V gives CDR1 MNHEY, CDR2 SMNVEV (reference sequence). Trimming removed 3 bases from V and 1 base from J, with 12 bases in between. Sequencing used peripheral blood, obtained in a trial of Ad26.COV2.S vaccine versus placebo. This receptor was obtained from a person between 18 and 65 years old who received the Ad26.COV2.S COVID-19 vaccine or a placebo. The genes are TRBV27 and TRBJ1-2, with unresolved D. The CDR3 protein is CASSLAGPNNYGYTF. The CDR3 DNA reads TGTGCCAGCAGTTTGGCCGGGCCCAATAACTATGGCTACACCTTC.